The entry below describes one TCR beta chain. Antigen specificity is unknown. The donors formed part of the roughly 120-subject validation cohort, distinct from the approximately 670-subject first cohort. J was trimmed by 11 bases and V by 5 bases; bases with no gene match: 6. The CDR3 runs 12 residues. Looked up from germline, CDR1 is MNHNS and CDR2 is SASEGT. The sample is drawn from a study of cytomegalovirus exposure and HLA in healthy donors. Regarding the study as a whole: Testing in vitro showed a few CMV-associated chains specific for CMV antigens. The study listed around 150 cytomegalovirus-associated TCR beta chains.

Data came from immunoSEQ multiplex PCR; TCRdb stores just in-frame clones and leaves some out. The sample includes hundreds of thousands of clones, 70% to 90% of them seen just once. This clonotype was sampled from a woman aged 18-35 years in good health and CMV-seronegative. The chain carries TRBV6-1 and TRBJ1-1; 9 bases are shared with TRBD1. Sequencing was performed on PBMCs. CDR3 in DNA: TGTGCCAGCAGTAACGGACAGGGGAATGCTTTCTTT. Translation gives CASSNGQGNAFF.